The 2 T cell receptor beta chains below come from one sample, sequenced in a study of T cell responses to AZD1222 COVID-19 vaccine. Here immunoSEQ multiplex PCR was the method, and the copy in TCRdb shows in-frame clones only, minus some. The profile shows 96,000 or so clones, 80% to 90% of them singletons. The sequenced sample was peripheral blood, obtained on day 0 of AZD1222 vaccination. The receptors stem from an adult in good health.

This clone has more than one count but fewer than ten. Other nucleotide sequences from this sample produce the same CDR3. The chain joins TRBV3-1 (or the pseudogene TRBV3-2) to TRBJ2-6; no definite D call. The V and J ends lost 0 bases and 0 bases respectively, with 3 bases between them. Germline V gene lookup returns CDR1 LGHDT and CDR2 YNNKEL (reference sequence). This CDR3 is 15 amino acids long. CDR3 nucleotide sequence: TGTGCCAGCAGCCAAGACAGCTCTGGGGCCAACGTCCTGACTTTC. Its protein product is CASSQDSSGANVLTF.

The CDR3 is CASSQALENQPQHF. The CDR3, as DNA: TGTGCCAGCAGCCAAGCCTTGGAAAATCAGCCCCAGCATTTT. This chain uses TRBV4-2 with TRBJ1-5; D call uncertain. The CDR3 is 14 amino acids. In germline, CDR1 is LGHNA, CDR2 YNFKEQ. With 1 base removed from V and 4 bases from J, the gap between germline ends came to 8 bases.